The 7 T cell receptor beta chains in this list originate from one sample, sequenced in a study of post-analysis software for immune sequencing data. The study, taken as a whole, reports: Higher frequency in patients than in controls was seen for roughly five TRBV segments, with TRBV5-6, TRBV5-1 and TRBV20-1 among them.

TCR beta libraries were prepared from cDNA with unique molecular identifiers. Each CDR3 protein gets one entry after TCRdb re-called the PCR reads with MiXCR. The repertoire consists of 600,000 to 750,000 distinct CDR3 sequences, with approximately 59% occurring once and the leading ten covering about 11%. No antigens are known for them. Source material: blood. The receptors come from a girl aged 2 to 9 with multiple sclerosis.

The chain links TRBV9 to TRBJ2-1; tentatively, D is TRBD2 (6 bases). V dropped 4 bases and J dropped 1 base, with 15 bases sitting between them. Germline assignment: CDR1 SGDLS and CDR2 YYNGEE. CDR3 length equals 16 residues. DNA for the CDR3: TGTGCCAGCAGCCCCCGAAGTGGAGGGTCCTACAATGAGCAGTTCTTC. It codes for CASSPRSGGSYNEQFF.

The rearrangement links TRBV27 to TRBJ2-5; 7 bases match TRBD1. The J call may be incorrect, as the DNA end agrees better with TRBJ2-7. CDR3 size: 16 residues. The V gene's germline CDR1 is MNHEY and CDR2 SMNVEV (reference sequence). DNA for the CDR3: TGTGCCAGCAGTTCCCCTGGGACAGCCCTAGCCTACGAGCAGTACTTC. Its protein is CASSSPGTALAYEQYF.

The gene calls are TRBV5-6 and TRBJ1-3; no clear D gene. V shed 2 bases and J shed 2 bases, with 2 bases lying between them. CDR1 SGHDT and CDR2 YYEEEE come from the germline V gene. The CDR3 has 12 residues. The CDR3 sequence: CASSLPGNTIYF. The CDR3 DNA sequence: TGTGCCAGCAGCTTACCTGGAAACACCATATATTTT. Based on the CDR3 plus reference TRBV5-6 and TRBJ1-3, the full variable domain is DAGVTQSPTHLIKTRGQQVTLRCSPKSGHDTVSWYQQALGQGPQFIFQYYEEEERQRGNFPDRFSGHQFPNYSSELNVNALLLGDSALYLCASSLPGNTIYFGEGSWLTVV.

The V call is TRBV11-2, the J call TRBJ1-2, with D tentatively TRBD1 (5 bases). CDR3 length equals 16 residues. V lost 2 bases and J lost 2, with 15 bases in between. CDR1 SGHAT and CDR2 FQNNGV come from the germline V gene. This CDR3 reads CASSLLPGGLNYGYTF. The CDR3 DNA is TGTGCCAGCAGCTTATTACCGGGGGGTCTCAACTATGGCTACACCTTC.

This clonotype was counted between two and nine times. J is TRBJ2-5 and V is TRBV5-1, with 10 bases lining up with TRBD2. The J segment lost 5 bases and the V segment lost 7 bases, leaving 11 bases of the junction unmatched. Germline V CDR1 and CDR2: SGHRS, YFSETQ. CDR3 length: 15 residues. CDR3 sequence: CASGYSGGPGETQYF. The CDR3 nucleotides read TGCGCCAGCGGCTATAGCGGGGGGCCCGGGGAGACCCAGTACTTC.

This clonotype was picked up a small number of times. This rearrangement joins TRBV7-2 to TRBJ2-7; TRBD2 matches 8 bases. This CDR3 spans 15 amino acids. CDR1 and CDR2 from the germline V gene are SGHTA and FQGNSA. J gave up 6 bases and V 5 bases, and 12 bases lay outside the gene matches. CDR3 sequence: CASSAKSGRFAEQYF. CDR3 nucleotides: TGTGCCAGCAGCGCCAAAAGCGGGAGATTCGCCGAGCAGTACTTC.

V is TRBV2 and J is TRBJ2-1, with D possibly being TRBD2 (5 bases). The V gene lost 4 bases and the J gene lost 4 bases, with 14 bases spanning the gap. This CDR3 comprises 15 residues. Germline lookup yields CDR1 SNHLY and CDR2 FYNNEI. CDR3 nucleotide sequence: TGTGCCAGCAGTGTCTCCGGGGTTTGGTACAATGAGCAGTTCTTC. This gives the protein CASSVSGVWYNEQFF.